This T cell receptor beta chain stems from a study of cytomegalovirus exposure and HLA in healthy donors. Whole-study context: Clustering assigned about 79% of the approximately 400 genotyped donors to the Caucasian-associated ancestry cluster. Study-wide results and limits: Listed as cytomegalovirus-associated were 164 TCR beta chains. In a later analysis, DRB1 alleles had the most associated TCRs; HLA-C alleles the fewest. TCR beta V- and J-gene trimming, according to a later analysis, was linked to a missense DCLRE1C variant.

In the case of this clone: Antigen specificity is unknown.

Amplification used 60 Vbeta primers and 13 Jbeta primers. Repertoires were generated with immunoSEQ multiplex PCR, while TCRdb's copy carries only in-frame clones and drops some. The sample lists some 100,000 clones; approximately 75% were seen once. CDR1 is SGHRS, CDR2 YFSETQ, per germline. The CDR3 totals 14 residues. The V gene end was trimmed by 4 bases and the J gene end by 4 bases; junction bases not matched to a gene: 6. This TCR derives from an older woman in good health and CMV-seropositive. The source material was PBMCs. V is TRBV5-1 and J is TRBJ2-5; 8 bases match TRBD2. The CDR3 region has the DNA TGCGCCAGCAGCCCGGGGACTAGTGGAGAGACCCAGTACTTC. Its translation is CASSPGTSGETQYF.